A single sample is the source of the 26 T cell receptor beta chains below, sequenced in a study of shared clonotypes between healthy human individuals. The naive CD8 population came from CD45RO-negative cells selected for CCR7, without terminally differentiated effector memory CD45RA+ cells. Generated by immunoSEQ multiplex PCR, the TCRdb table keeps only in-frame clones and is missing some. The table lists millions of clones, roughly 91% of them singletons. The sample comprised naive CD8+ T cells from PBMCs. The receptors derive from a man younger than 30 in good health. Some clones in this sample may be carry-over from other donors' samples.

The chain combines TRBV29-1 with TRBJ2-7, with D tentatively TRBD1 (5 bases). The CDR3 has 16 residues. Germline values: CDR1 SQVTM, CDR2 ANQGSEA. V gave up 1 base and J gave up 4 bases, with 20 bases separating them. CDR3 bases: TGCAGCGTTGAAGGTTTAGTGGGTGAAGGGGCTTACGAGCAGTACTTC. It translates to CSVEGLVGEGAYEQYF.

For this clone: The sample carries other DNA sequences with the same CDR3. The chain couples TRBV7-2 to TRBJ2-7; TRBD2 agrees at 11 bases. V trimming: 1 base; J trimming: 5 bases; junction bases outside the gene matches: 4. The V gene's germline CDR1 is SGHTA and CDR2 FQGNSA. CDR3 size: 15 residues. The CDR3 here is CASSLVAGGFHEQYF. The CDR3 DNA is TGTGCCAGCAGCTTAGTAGCGGGAGGGTTCCACGAGCAGTACTTC.

The chain recombines TRBV19 with TRBJ2-7; D remains unclear. Trimming cost V 5 bases and J 0 bases, with 8 bases left between them. Germline V gene lookup returns CDR1 LNHDA and CDR2 SQIVND (reference sequence). The length of the CDR3 is 13 residues. The CDR3, as DNA: TGTGCCAGTAGTTCGTACATCTCCTACGAGCAGTACTTC. This translates into CASSSYISYEQYF.

The rearrangement uses TRBV10-3 and TRBJ1-1, with D possibly TRBD1 on 5 matching bases. From germline, CDR1 is ENHRY and CDR2 SYGVKD. CDR3 length: 14 residues. The germline V and J ends were trimmed by 2 bases and 11 bases, with 18 bases remaining between them. The CDR3 DNA is TGTGCCATCAGTGAGGATCCGGTGGGGGAGAGGGCTTTCTTT. Encoded protein: CAISEDPVGERAFF.

The chain links TRBV2 to TRBJ2-7; D remains unclear. V was trimmed by 6 bases and J by 1 base, leaving 19 bases between them. CDR1 is SNHLY and CDR2 is FYNNEI in the germline V gene. This CDR3 contains 16 residues. CDR3 sequence: CASSPGRPRLSYEQYF. CDR3 sequence (DNA): TGTGCCAGCAGCCCGGGTCGCCCGAGGTTATCCTACGAGCAGTACTTC.

The chain carries TRBV18 and TRBJ1-1; 10 nucleotides agree with TRBD1. Germline CDR1 is KGHSH and CDR2 is LQKENI. The ends lost 4 bases at V and 2 bases at J; junction bases unmatched: 7. This CDR3 is 16 amino acids long. Written as DNA, the CDR3 is TGTGCCAGCTCACTTACCGGGACAGGGGATAACACTGAAGCTTTCTTT. Translating gives CASSLTGTGDNTEAFF.

On this clone: At one end the junction does not follow the germline gene, possibly because of a read error. The genes are TRBV2 and TRBJ2-1, with TRBD2 identical over 7 bases. The CDR3 spans 15 residues. Germline-derived CDR1 and CDR2 are SNHLY and FYNNEI. The CDR3: CASSELAGPYNEQLF. CDR3 DNA: TGTGCCAGCAGTGAGTTAGCGGGCCCCTACAATGAGCAGCTCTTC.

The chain links TRBV27 to TRBJ1-5; tentative D call: TRBD1 (5 bases). V was clipped by 6 bases and J by 3 bases, with 18 bases between them. CDR3 length: 16 residues. Germline loops: CDR1 MNHEY, CDR2 SMNVEV (reference sequence). The CDR3 nucleotides read TGTGCCAGCAGCCTCCGCGCAGGGATGATCAATCAGCCCCAGCATTTT. Protein: CASSLRAGMINQPQHF.

The V gene is TRBV4-1, the J gene TRBJ1-5, with TRBD1 matching over 9 bases. Germline V gives CDR1 MGHRA, CDR2 YSYEKL. J gave up 7 bases and V 1 base, and 2 bases lay outside the gene matches. There are 14 residues in the CDR3. CDR3 DNA sequence: TGCGCCAGCAGCCAAGGGGGACAGGGACAGCCCCAGCATTTT. It translates to CASSQGGQGQPQHF.

J is TRBJ2-2 and V is TRBV7-9, with a tentative D call TRBD2 (5 bases). The CDR3 runs 14 residues. V was clipped by 3 bases and J by 4 bases, with 9 bases between them. From germline, CDR1 is SEHNR and CDR2 FQNEAQ (reference sequence). CDR3 DNA sequence: TGTGCCAGCAGCTTTGCTAGCAGCACCGGGGAGCTGTTTTTT. This encodes CASSFASSTGELFF.

This chain connects TRBV6-5 to TRBJ2-7; D possibly corresponds to TRBD1 (6 bases). The V end was cut by 4 bases, the J end by 0 bases, with 13 bases between. Per germline, CDR1 MNHEY and CDR2 SVGAGI. The CDR3 runs to 15 residues. In DNA, the CDR3 is TGTGCCAGCAGTTCACCCGGGACACACTCCTACGAGCAGTACTTC. It codes for CASSSPGTHSYEQYF.

About this clone itself: The same CDR3 also results from other DNA sequences found in this sample. The chain recombines TRBV28 with TRBJ2-7; TRBD1 matches 8 bases. Germline V gene data show CDR1 as MDHEN and CDR2 as SYDVKM. V lost 6 bases and J lost 4; bases outside the gene matches: 5. This CDR3 contains 13 residues. This CDR3 reads CASSFDRGYEQYF. The CDR3 nucleotides are TGTGCCAGCAGCTTTGACAGGGGATACGAGCAGTACTTC.

This chain links TRBV4-1 with TRBJ1-5; no clear D gene. This CDR3 region has 16 residues. CDR1 is MGHRA, CDR2 YSYEKL, per germline. Between the trimmed V and J ends, which lost 1 base and 0 bases, there was a span of 10 bases. The CDR3 DNA is TGCGCCAGCAGCCAAGGGCCCTATTATAGCAATCAGCCCCAGCATTTT. The encoded protein is CASSQGPYYSNQPQHF.

The genes are TRBV6-1 and TRBJ2-2, with D unresolved. Germline V lookup: CDR1 MNHNS, CDR2 SASEGT. The CDR3 extends over 15 amino acids. V was pared by 6 bases and J by 3 bases, with 14 bases between. CDR3 in amino acids: CASRVRLRDTGELFF. The CDR3 nucleotides are TGTGCCAGCAGAGTTCGCCTTCGGGACACCGGGGAGCTGTTTTTT.

This chain joins TRBV6-5 and TRBJ1-5; D unresolved. The CDR3 is 14 amino acids. The V gene lost 8 bases and the J gene lost 5 bases, with 16 bases spanning the gap. Looked up from germline, CDR1 is MNHEY and CDR2 is SVGAGI. The CDR3 is CASSSMDGYQPQHF. The CDR3 region has the DNA TGTGCCAGCTCATCAATGGACGGATATCAGCCCCAGCATTTT.

This clone was recorded once. CDR3 loop: CASSIDWAGKSYNEQFF. DNA for the CDR3: TGTGCCAGTAGTATAGATTGGGCAGGGAAGTCCTACAATGAGCAGTTCTTC. J is TRBJ2-1 and V is TRBV19; D might be TRBD1 (5 bases). Between the trimmed V and J ends, which lost 0 bases and 1 base, there was a span of 13 bases. Per germline, CDR1 LNHDA and CDR2 SQIVND (reference sequence). The CDR3 sequence is 17 residues long.

A note on this clone: An end of the junction differs from the germline gene, which may be a read error. The chain employs TRBV10-1 and TRBJ1-2; 10 bases align to TRBD1. Per the germline V gene, CDR1 is WNHNN and CDR2 is SYGVQD (reference sequence). The CDR3 runs to 14 residues. The DNA of the CDR3 is TGCGCCAGCAGTGAGATGAGGGGACAGGGGCCTCATTTTTTC. It is translated as CASSEMRGQGPHFF.

The gene calls are TRBV5-4 and TRBJ2-1; possibly TRBD1 for D (6 bases). V was cut by 2 bases and J by 8 bases, with 11 bases left in between. The CDR3 length is 13 residues. CDR1 is SGHNT, CDR2 YYREEE, per germline (reference sequence). CDR3: CASSFDRRDEQFF. The CDR3 DNA reads as TGTGCCAGCAGCTTCGACAGGCGGGATGAGCAGTTCTTC.

The chain joins TRBV28 to TRBJ1-5; 8 bases fit TRBD1. This CDR3 comprises 15 residues. V lost 4 bases, J lost 6 bases, and 8 bases stayed unmatched. Germline CDR1 MDHEN, CDR2 SYDVKM. CDR3 residues: CASSWTGTWGQPQHF. Written as DNA, the CDR3 is TGTGCCAGCAGTTGGACAGGGACATGGGGTCAGCCCCAGCATTTT.

V gene TRBV4-3 combines with J gene TRBJ2-1, with TRBD2 matching over 9 bases. The CDR3 has 17 residues. CDR1 is LGHNA and CDR2 is YSLEER in the germline V gene. Trimming cost V 1 base and J 6 bases; bases outside gene matches: 10. In DNA form, the CDR3 reads TGCGCCAGCAGCCAAGTGGTAGCGGGAGTCTTGGGCAATGAGCAGTTCTTC. The encoded protein is CASSQVVAGVLGNEQFF.

J is TRBJ2-7 and V is TRBV28; 10 bases match TRBD2. Trimming took 6 bases from V and 6 from J; bases not matched to a gene: 14. Germline-derived CDR1 and CDR2 are MDHEN and SYDVKM. The CDR3 spans 16 residues. CDR3 bases: TGTGCCAGCAGCCGAAGTAAGCGGGAGGGTTATCCCGAGCAGTACTTC. Translated: CASSRSKREGYPEQYF.

This clone was seen just once. The V and J genes are TRBV6-4 and TRBJ2-2; the D gene is possibly TRBD2 (6 bases). This CDR3 region has 14 residues. V was clipped by 6 bases and J by 2 bases, with 10 bases between them. Per the germline V gene, CDR1 is MRHNA and CDR2 is SNTAGT. CDR3 nucleotides: TGTGCCAGCAGGGCGGGGTATAACACCGGGGAGCTGTTTTTT. Encoded protein: CASRAGYNTGELFF.

V usage is TRBV7-8 and J usage is TRBJ1-1; D uncertain. V was cut by 6 bases and J by 6 bases, with 14 bases left in between. The CDR3 covers 13 residues. Germline CDR1 is SGHVS and CDR2 is FQNEAQ. CDR3 region: CASRQTLGAEAFF. The CDR3, as DNA: TGTGCCAGCAGACAGACTCTGGGCGCTGAAGCTTTCTTT.

The CDR3 loop is CASSAPAVTMNTEAFF. CDR3 sequence (DNA): TGTGCCAGTAGTGCTCCCGCCGTGACCATGAACACTGAAGCTTTCTTT. V is TRBV19 and J is TRBJ1-1, with no clear D. V dropped 5 bases and J dropped 0 bases, with 16 bases sitting between them. Germline CDR1 is LNHDA and CDR2 is SQIVND (reference sequence). The CDR3 is 16 residues long. Full variable domain (rest looked up from reference TRBV19 and TRBJ1-1): DGGITQSPKYLFRKEGQNVTLSCEQNLNHDAMYWYRQDPGQGLRLIYYSQIVNDFQKGDIAEGYSVSREKKESFPLTVTSAQKNPTAFYLCASSAPAVTMNTEAFFGQGTRLTVV.

The CDR3 nucleotides read TGTGCCAGCAGCTCTCAGATAGAAGCTTTCTTT. Translating it yields CASSSQIEAFF. The gene calls are TRBV7-9 and TRBJ1-1; D not resolved. The CDR3 sequence is 11 residues long. V shed 4 bases and J shed 8 bases, with 8 bases lying between them. From germline, CDR1 is SEHNR and CDR2 FQNEAQ (reference sequence).

The rearrangement joins TRBV13 to TRBJ2-1; 9 bases are shared with TRBD2. V shed 5 bases, J shed 8 bases, and the junction held 4 bases outside the gene matches. CDR1 PRHDT and CDR2 FYEKMQ come from the germline V gene (reference sequence). The CDR3 contains 13 residues. The CDR3 DNA is TGTGCCAGCAGCCCCGGGACTAGCTATGAGCAGTTCTTC. Encoded protein: CASSPGTSYEQFF.